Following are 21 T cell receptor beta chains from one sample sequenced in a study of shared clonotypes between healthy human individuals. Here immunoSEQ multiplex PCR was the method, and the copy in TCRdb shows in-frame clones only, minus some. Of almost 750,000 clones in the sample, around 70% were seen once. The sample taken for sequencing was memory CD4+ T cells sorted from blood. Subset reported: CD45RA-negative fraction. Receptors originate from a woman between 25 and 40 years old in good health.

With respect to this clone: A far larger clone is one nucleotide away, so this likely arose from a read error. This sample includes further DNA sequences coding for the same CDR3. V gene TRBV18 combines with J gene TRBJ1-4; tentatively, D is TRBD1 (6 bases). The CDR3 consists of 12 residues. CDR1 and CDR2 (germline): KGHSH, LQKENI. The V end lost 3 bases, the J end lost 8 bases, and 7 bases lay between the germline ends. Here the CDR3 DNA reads TGTGCCAGCTCACCGGACAGCGAAAAACTGTTTTTT. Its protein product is CASSPDSEKLFF.

The CDR3 spells CASSLVGQGQFF. In DNA form, the CDR3 reads TGTGCCAGCAGCTTAGTGGGACAGGGACAATTCTTC. The chain employs TRBV11-2 and TRBJ2-1, with TRBD1 identical over 9 bases. The CDR3 loop spans 12 amino acids. The germline V gene has CDR1 SGHAT and CDR2 FQNNGV. J gave up 16 bases and V 1 base, and 5 bases lay outside the gene matches.

CDR3 loop: CASSLGQGPPLHF. For the CDR3, the DNA is TGTGCCAGCAGCCTCGGACAGGGGCCACCCCTCCACTTT. The rearrangement uses TRBV9 and TRBJ1-6; TRBD1 matches 9 bases. Germline assignment: CDR1 SGDLS and CDR2 YYNGEE. V dropped 4 bases and J dropped 11; count of bases not matched to a gene: 4. This CDR3 spans 13 amino acids.

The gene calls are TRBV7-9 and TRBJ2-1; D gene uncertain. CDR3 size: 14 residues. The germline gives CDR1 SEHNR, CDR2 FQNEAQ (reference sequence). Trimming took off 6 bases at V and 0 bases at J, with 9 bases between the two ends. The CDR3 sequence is CASRPLSSYNEQFF. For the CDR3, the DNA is TGTGCCAGCAGGCCATTAAGCTCCTACAATGAGCAGTTCTTC. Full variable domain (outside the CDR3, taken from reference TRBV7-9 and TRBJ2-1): DTGVSQNPRHKITKRGQNVTFRCDPISEHNRLYWYRQTLGQGPEFLTYFQNEAQLEKSRLLSDRFSAERPKGSFSTLEIQRTEQGDSAMYLCASRPLSSYNEQFFGPGTRLTVL.

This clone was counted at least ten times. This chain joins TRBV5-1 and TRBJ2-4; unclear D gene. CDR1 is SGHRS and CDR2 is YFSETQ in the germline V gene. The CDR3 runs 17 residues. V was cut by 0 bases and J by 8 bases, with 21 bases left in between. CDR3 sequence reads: CASSLGVIVGLEYIQYF. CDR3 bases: TGCGCCAGCAGCTTGGGGGTGATTGTGGGTTTAGAATACATTCAGTACTTC. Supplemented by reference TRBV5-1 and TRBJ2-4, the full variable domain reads KAGVTQTPRYLIKTRGQQVTLSCSPISGHRSVSWYQQTPGQGLQFLFEYFSETQRNKGNFPGRFSGRQFSNSRSEMNVSTLELGDSALYLCASSLGVIVGLEYIQYFGAGTRLSVL.

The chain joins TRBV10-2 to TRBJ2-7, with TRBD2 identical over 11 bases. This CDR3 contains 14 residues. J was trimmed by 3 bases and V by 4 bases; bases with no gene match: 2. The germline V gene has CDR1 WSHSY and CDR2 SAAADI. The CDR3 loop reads CASSVTSGIYEQYF. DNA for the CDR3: TGCGCCAGCAGTGTGACTAGCGGGATCTACGAGCAGTACTTC.

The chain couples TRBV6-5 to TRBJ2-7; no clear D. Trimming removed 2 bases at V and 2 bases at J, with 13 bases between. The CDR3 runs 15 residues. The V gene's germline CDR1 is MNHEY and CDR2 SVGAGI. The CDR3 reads CASSYAVTATYEQYF. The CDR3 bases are TGTGCCAGCAGTTACGCTGTGACTGCAACCTACGAGCAGTACTTC.

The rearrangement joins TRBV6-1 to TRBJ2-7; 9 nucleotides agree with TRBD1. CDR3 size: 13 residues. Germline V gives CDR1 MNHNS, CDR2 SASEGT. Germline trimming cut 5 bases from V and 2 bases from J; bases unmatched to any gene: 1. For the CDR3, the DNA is TGTGCCAGCAGTCGGGACAGGGCCTACGAGCAGTACTTC. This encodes CASSRDRAYEQYF.

The chain's CDR3 is CASSPSDRDYGYTF. The CDR3 nucleotides read TGTGCCAGCTCACCATCGGACAGGGATTATGGCTACACCTTC. The rearrangement joins TRBV18 to TRBJ1-2; TRBD1 matches 8 bases. V lost 2 bases to trimming and J lost 5 bases; unmatched junction nucleotides: 4. CDR3 length: 14 residues. Germline assignment: CDR1 KGHSH and CDR2 LQKENI.

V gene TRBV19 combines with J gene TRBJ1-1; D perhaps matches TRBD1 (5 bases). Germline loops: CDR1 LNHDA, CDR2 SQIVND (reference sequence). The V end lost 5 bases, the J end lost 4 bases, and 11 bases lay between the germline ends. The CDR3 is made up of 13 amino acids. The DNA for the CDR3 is TGTGCCAGTAGTGCAACGGGGGTCACTGAAGCTTTCTTT. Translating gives CASSATGVTEAFF. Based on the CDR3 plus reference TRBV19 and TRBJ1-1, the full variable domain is DGGITQSPKYLFRKEGQNVTLSCEQNLNHDAMYWYRQDPGQGLRLIYYSQIVNDFQKGDIAEGYSVSREKKESFPLTVTSAQKNPTAFYLCASSATGVTEAFFGQGTRLTVV.

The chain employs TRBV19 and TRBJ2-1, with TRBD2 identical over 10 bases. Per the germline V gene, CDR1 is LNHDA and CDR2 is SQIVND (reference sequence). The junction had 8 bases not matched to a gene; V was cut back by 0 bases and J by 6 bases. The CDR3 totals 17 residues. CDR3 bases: TGTGCCAGTAGTATAGACGCCGGGACTAGCGCTATCAATGAGCAGTTCTTC. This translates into CASSIDAGTSAINEQFF.

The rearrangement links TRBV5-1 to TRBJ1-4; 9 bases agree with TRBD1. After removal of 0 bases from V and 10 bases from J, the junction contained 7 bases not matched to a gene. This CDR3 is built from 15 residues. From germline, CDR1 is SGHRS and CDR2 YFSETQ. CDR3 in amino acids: CASSLGDRESGKLFF. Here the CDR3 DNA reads TGCGCCAGCAGCTTGGGGGACAGGGAATCAGGAAAACTGTTTTTT. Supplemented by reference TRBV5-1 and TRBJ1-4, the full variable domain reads KAGVTQTPRYLIKTRGQQVTLSCSPISGHRSVSWYQQTPGQGLQFLFEYFSETQRNKGNFPGRFSGRQFSNSRSEMNVSTLELGDSALYLCASSLGDRESGKLFFGSGTQLSVL.

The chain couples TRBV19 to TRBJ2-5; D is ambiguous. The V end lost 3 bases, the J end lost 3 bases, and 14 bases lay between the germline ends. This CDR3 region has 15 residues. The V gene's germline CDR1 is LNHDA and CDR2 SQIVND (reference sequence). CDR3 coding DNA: TGTGCCAGTAGTATGAGACTGCGAAGAGAAGAGACCCAGTACTTC. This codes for CASSMRLRREETQYF.

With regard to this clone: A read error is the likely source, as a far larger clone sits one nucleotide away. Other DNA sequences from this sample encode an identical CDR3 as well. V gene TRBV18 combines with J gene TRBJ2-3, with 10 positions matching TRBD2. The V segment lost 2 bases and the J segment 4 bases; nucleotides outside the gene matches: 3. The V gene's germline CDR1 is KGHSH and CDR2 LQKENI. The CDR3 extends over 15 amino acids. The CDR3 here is CASSPVLAGADTQYF. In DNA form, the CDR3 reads TGTGCCAGCTCACCAGTCCTAGCGGGAGCAGATACGCAGTATTTT.

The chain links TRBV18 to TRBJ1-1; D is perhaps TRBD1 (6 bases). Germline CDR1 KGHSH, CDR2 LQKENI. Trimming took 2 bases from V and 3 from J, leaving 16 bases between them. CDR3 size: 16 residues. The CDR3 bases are TGTGCCAGCTCACCATGGCAGGGGCATACCTACACTGAAGCTTTCTTT. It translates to CASSPWQGHTYTEAFF.

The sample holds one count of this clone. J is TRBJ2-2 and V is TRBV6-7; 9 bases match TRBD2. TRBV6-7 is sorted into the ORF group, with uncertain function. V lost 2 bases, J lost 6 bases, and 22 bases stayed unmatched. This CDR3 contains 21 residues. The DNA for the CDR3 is TGTGCCAGCAGTTACCCACTGGGGAGCGGGAGGCTGAACCGGTACGCCGGGGAGCTGTTTTTT. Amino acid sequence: CASSYPLGSGRLNRYAGELFF.

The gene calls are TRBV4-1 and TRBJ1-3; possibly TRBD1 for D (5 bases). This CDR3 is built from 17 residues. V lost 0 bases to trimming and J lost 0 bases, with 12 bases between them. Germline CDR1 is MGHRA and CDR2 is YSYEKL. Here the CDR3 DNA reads TGCGCCAGCAGCCAAGACTCCCTAGGGGCCTCTGGAAACACCATATATTTT. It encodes CASSQDSLGASGNTIYF.

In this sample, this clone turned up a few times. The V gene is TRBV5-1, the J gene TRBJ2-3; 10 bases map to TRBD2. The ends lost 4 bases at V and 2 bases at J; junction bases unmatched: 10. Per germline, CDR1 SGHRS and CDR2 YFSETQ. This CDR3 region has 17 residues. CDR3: CASSPIDGLADTDTQYF. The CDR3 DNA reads TGCGCCAGCAGCCCCATAGATGGACTAGCGGACACAGATACGCAGTATTTT.

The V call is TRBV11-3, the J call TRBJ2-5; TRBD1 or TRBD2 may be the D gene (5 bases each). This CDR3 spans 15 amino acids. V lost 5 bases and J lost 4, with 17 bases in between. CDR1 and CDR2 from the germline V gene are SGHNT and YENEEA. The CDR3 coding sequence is TGTGCCAGCAGCCTCAACACAGGTGGACTAGAGACCCAGTACTTC. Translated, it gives CASSLNTGGLETQYF.

CDR3 in amino acids: CASSDLFISGANVLTF. In DNA form, the CDR3 reads TGTGCCAGCAGTGACCTATTTATCTCTGGGGCCAACGTCCTGACTTTC. The chain recombines TRBV27 with TRBJ2-6; D is ambiguous. Trimming removed 5 bases at V and 0 bases at J, with 11 bases between. The germline V gene encodes CDR1 MNHEY and CDR2 SMNVEV (reference sequence). This CDR3 has 16 amino acids.

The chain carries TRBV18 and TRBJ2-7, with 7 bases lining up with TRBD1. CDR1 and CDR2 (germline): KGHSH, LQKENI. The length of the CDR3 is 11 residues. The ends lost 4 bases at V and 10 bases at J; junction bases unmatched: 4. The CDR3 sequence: CASSRTGFQYF. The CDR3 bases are TGTGCCAGCTCACGGACAGGATTTCAGTACTTC. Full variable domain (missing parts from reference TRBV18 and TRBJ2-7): NAGVMQNPRHLVRRRGQEARLRCSPMKGHSHVYWYRQLPEEGLKFMVYLQKENIIDESGMPKERFSAEFPKEGPSILRIQQVVRGDSAAYFCASSRTGFQYFGPGTRLTVT.